The TCR beta chain under discussion was sequenced for a study of early T cells in non-severe SARS-CoV-2 infection. The study's findings and limits: Missing private and CD4 specificities, VDJdb matching favored anti-spike CD8 responses.

Unique molecular identifiers were affixed to single, distinct cDNA molecules. TCRdb re-analysed the 5' RACE reads in MiXCR, keeping a single row per CDR3 protein. Of more than 55,000 distinct CDR3 sequences in the sample, over 4.5% were seen once. This CDR3 spans 16 amino acids. The ends lost 3 bases at V and 9 bases at J; junction bases unmatched: 8. Germline V gene sequence: CDR1 SEHNR, CDR2 FQNEAQ (reference sequence). At least ten counts were recorded for this clonotype. The target antigen is unknown. This chain joins TRBV7-9 and TRBJ1-6; the match to TRBD1 covers 10 bases. The TCR sequence derives from an adult who was a healthcare worker with PCR-confirmed SARS-CoV-2 infection or an uninfected control (not recorded which). The specimen was whole blood, collected at baseline. In DNA form, the CDR3 reads TGTGCCAGCAGCTTCCCATCGGGACAGGGGTCTTCACCCCTCCACTTT. Amino acids: CASSFPSGQGSSPLHF.